The clone carrying this TCR beta chain was recorded at least ten times. Its matching antigen is unknown. The record originates from a study of human T cells and chemical hapten exposure. Study summary: All through the approximately 22-week study, the scalp of each patient received diphenylcyclopropenone doses weekly. Findings and caveats of the study: Patch test score was positively correlated with the counts of PT1 expanded TCRs.

Time point here: patch test 1, 2 weeks after DPC sensitization. The treatment is: therapeutic diphenylcyclopropenone sensitization with weekly scalp DPC. TCRdb ran MiXCR on the RACE reads and lists one entry per CDR3 protein. The repertoire includes about 70,000 distinct CDR3 sequences, 9.8% of them detected once, and around 3.3% sits in the top ten. Sequencing was performed on whole blood, taken in connection with sensitization to the hapten diphenylcyclopropenone (DPC). This receptor was taken from a woman aged 40 to 55 with alopecia areata. Some clones in this sample may be carry-over from other donors' samples.

In DNA form, the CDR3 reads TGTGCCAGCGGCACAACGGGACACAGCTATGGCTACACCTTC. This gives the protein CASGTTGHSYGYTF. The gene calls are TRBV28 and TRBJ1-2; possibly TRBD1 for D (6 bases). The germline V gene has CDR1 MDHEN and CDR2 SYDVKM. This CDR3 is built from 14 residues. V was trimmed by 8 bases and J by 4 bases, leaving 17 bases between them.